The clone carrying this T cell receptor beta chain rates as medium-sized. Its antigen is currently unknown. This record comes from a study of CD8+CD57+ T cells in acquired aplastic anemia. Notes on the study in general: Some 30 was the count of CD8+ CDR3 sequences that patients shared with controls.

Using genomic DNA as the template, TCR beta VDJ and CDR3 profiling was carried out. TCRdb processed the reads anew with MiXCR; each CDR3 protein has one entry. The sample yields about 130,000 distinct CDR3 sequences, around 41% seen once. The sample was sorted CD4+, CD8+, or CD8+CD57+ T cells (not recorded which) from PBMCs. The source is a human donor in good health, serving as a control.

CDR3 sequence: CATQQLSTGELFF. CDR3 nucleotides: TGTGCCACCCAACAGCTGTCCACCGGGGAGCTGTTTTTT. The gene calls are TRBV24-1 and TRBJ2-2; D remains unclear. V dropped 9 bases and J dropped 4 bases, with 11 bases sitting between them. The CDR3 totals 13 residues. Per the germline V gene, CDR1 is KGHDR and CDR2 is SFDVKD.